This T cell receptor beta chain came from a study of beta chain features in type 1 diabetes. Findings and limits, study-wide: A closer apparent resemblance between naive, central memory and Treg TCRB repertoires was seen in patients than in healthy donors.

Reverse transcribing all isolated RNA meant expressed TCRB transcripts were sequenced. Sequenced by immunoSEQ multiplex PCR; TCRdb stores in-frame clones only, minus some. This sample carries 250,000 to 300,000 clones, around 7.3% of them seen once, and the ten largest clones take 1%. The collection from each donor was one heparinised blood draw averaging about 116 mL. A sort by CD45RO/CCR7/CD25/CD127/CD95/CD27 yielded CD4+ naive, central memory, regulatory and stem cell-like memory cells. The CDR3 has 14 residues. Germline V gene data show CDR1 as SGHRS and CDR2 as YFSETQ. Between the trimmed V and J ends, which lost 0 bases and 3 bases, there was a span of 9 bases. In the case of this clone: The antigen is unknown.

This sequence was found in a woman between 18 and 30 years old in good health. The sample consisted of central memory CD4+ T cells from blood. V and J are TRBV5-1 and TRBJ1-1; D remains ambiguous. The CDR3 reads CASSLEAQDTEAFF. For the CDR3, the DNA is TGCGCCAGCAGCTTGGAAGCTCAGGACACTGAAGCTTTCTTT.